The 6 T cell receptor beta chains in this list originate from one sample, sequenced in a study of cytomegalovirus exposure and HLA in healthy donors (dated by TCRdb to about 2017). Library prep was done by the immunoSEQ multiplex PCR assay. For the multiplex PCR, a mixture combining 60 forward primers for TCR Vbeta segments and 13 reverse primers for TCR Jbeta segments was used. As stored in TCRdb, this immuneACCESS dataset retains in-frame rearrangements with V and J assigned. A fraction of the clones does not appear; measured against another copy, unresolved V genes explain less than half of the discrepancy, and the remainder lacks a known reason. In this sample the table shows around 180,000 clones, around three quarters of which occur a single time. Of the sample, 4.5% to 6% is held by the ten largest clones. The specimen was PBMCs. The source of these receptors is a man in his forties in good health and CMV-seronegative.

This clone came up a few times. The chain has TRBV30 and TRBJ2-1, with D maybe TRBD2 (5 bases). Germline V gene sequence: CDR1 GTSNPN, CDR2 SVGIG (reference sequence). The CDR3 has 11 residues. Trimming cost V 5 bases and J 7 bases, with 9 bases left between them. The CDR3 region is CAWLRGNEQFF. CDR3 nucleotide sequence: TGTGCCTGGTTAAGAGGGAATGAGCAGTTCTTC. Full variable domain (rest looked up from reference TRBV30 and TRBJ2-1): SQTIHQWPATLVQPVGSPLSLECTVEGTSNPNLYWYRQAAGRGLQLLFYSVGIGQISSEVPQNLSASRPQDRQFILSSKKLLLSDSGFYLCAWLRGNEQFFGPGTRLTVL.

This chain uses TRBV13 with TRBJ2-1; TRBD2 matches at 7 bases. The CDR3 spans 16 residues. Trimming at V came to 1 base and at J to 7 bases, leaving 10 bases not matched to a gene. Germline V CDR1 and CDR2: PRHDT, FYEKMQ (reference sequence). DNA for the CDR3: TGTGCCAGCAGCTTAGTTGCTAGCGGTAACCTTAATGAGCAGTTCTTC. The encoded protein is CASSLVASGNLNEQFF.

The genes are TRBV4-2 and TRBJ1-3, with D unresolved. Per the germline V gene, CDR1 is LGHNA and CDR2 is YNFKEQ. With 4 bases removed from V and 4 bases from J, the gap between germline ends came to 11 bases. This CDR3 is built from 14 residues. The chain's CDR3 is CASSPEVAGNTIYF. The DNA for the CDR3 is TGTGCCAGCAGCCCTGAGGTAGCCGGAAACACCATATATTTT.

This chain joins TRBV7-8 and TRBJ2-5, with 9 bases fitting TRBD2. V was pared by 1 base and J by 2 bases, with 5 bases of the junction left unmatched. Looked up from germline, CDR1 is SGHVS and CDR2 is FQNEAQ. This CDR3 contains 16 residues. The chain's CDR3 is CASSLGPSGAQETQYF. CDR3 DNA: TGTGCCAGCAGCTTAGGTCCTAGCGGGGCGCAAGAGACCCAGTACTTC.

This clone is a singleton in its sample. The V and J genes are TRBV9 and TRBJ2-1; D is undetermined. Germline loops: CDR1 SGDLS, CDR2 YYNGEE. The CDR3 is 12 amino acids. V was shortened by 1 base and J by 5 bases, with 4 bases between the two germline ends. In DNA form, the CDR3 reads TGTGCCAGCAGCGTACCCGACAATGAGCAGTTCTTC. Encoded protein: CASSVPDNEQFF.

This clone was detected a few times. The chain couples TRBV5-4 to TRBJ1-1; D not certain. The CDR3 has 15 amino acids. Deletions cut 6 bases from V and 1 base from J, with 16 bases between. Per the germline V gene, CDR1 is SGHNT and CDR2 is YYREEE (reference sequence). The CDR3 region is CASTDRRGENTEAFF. The CDR3 DNA reads TGTGCCAGCACCGACCGGCGAGGAGAGAACACTGAAGCTTTCTTT.